This T cell receptor beta chain came from a study of technical replicates of blood from a handful of donors. Here immunoSEQ multiplex PCR was the method, and the copy in TCRdb shows in-frame clones only, minus some. The data contain about 70,000 clones, 95% to 99% of them singletons. The receptor was derived from a human donor in good health. Sequencing was carried out using T cells isolated from PBMCs.

CDR3 nucleotide sequence: TGTGCCAGCAGCCTATCCAGCGGGAGGGGTTTAAGCTACGAGCAGTACTTC. Translating it yields CASSLSSGRGLSYEQYF. This chain links TRBV9 with TRBJ2-7, with 10 nucleotides matching TRBD2. With V trimmed by 4 bases and J by 3 bases, 13 bases remained unmatched. Germline assignment: CDR1 SGDLS and CDR2 YYNGEE. The CDR3 is 17 amino acids.